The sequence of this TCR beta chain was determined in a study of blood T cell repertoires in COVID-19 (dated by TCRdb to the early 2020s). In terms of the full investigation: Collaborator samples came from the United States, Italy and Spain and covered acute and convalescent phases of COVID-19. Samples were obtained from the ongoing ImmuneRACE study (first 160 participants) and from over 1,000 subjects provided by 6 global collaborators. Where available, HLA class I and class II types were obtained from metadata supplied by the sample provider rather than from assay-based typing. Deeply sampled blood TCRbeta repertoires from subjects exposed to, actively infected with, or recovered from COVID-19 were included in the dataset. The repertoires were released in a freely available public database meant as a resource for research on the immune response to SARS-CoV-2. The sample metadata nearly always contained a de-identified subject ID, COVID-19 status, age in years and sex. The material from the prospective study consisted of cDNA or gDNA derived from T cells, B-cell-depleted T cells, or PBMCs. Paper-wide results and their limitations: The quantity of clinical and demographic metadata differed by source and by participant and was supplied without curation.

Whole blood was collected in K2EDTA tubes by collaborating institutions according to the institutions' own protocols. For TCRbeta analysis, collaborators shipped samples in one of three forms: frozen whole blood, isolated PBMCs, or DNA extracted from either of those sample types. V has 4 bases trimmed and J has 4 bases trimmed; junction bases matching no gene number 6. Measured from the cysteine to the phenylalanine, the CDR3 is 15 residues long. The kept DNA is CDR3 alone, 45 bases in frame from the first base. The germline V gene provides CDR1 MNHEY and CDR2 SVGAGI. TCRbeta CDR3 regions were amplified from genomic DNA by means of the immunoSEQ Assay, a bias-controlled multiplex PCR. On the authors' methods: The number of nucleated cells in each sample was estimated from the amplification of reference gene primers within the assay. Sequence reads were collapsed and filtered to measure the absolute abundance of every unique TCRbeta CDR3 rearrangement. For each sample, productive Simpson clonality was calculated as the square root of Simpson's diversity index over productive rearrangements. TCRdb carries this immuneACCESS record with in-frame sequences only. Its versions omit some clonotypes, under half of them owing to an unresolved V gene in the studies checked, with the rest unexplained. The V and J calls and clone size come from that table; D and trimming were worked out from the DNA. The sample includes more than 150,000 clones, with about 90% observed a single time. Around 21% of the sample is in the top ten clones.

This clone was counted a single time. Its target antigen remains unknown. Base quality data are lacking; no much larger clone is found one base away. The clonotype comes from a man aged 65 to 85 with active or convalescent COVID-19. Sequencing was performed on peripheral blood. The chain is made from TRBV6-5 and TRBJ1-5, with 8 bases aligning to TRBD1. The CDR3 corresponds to CASSLDRAPNQPQHF. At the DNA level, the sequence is TGTGCCAGCAGTTTGGACAGGGCGCCGAATCAGCCCCAGCATTTT.